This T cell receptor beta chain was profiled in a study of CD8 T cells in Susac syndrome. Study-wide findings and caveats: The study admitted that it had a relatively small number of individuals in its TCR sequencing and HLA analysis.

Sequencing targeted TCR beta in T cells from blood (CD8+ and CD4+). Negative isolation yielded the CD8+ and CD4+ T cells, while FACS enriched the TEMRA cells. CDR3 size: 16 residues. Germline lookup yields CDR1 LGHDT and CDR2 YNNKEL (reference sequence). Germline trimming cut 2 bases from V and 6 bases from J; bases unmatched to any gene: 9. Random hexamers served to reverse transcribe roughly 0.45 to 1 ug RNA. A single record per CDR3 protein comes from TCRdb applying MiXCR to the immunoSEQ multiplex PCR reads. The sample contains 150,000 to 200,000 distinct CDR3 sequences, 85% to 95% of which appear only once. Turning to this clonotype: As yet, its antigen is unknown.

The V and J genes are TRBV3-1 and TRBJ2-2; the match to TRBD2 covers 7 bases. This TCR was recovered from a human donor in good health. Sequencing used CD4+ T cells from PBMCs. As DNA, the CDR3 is TGTGCCAGCAGCCAACGGGAAACTAGCGCCCCCGGGGAGCTGTTTTTT. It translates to CASSQRETSAPGELFF.